The clone carrying this T cell receptor beta chain was found a few times. The CDR3 covers 14 residues. Germline CDR1 SGHTA, CDR2 FQGNSA. The entry originates in a study of blood T cells in healthy people across ages. Then a second PCR, running about 7 to 11 cycles, was carried out with a sample-barcoded 5' primer and a J-beta primer mix. TCRdb recomputed calls from the 5' RACE reads with MiXCR, one row per CDR3 protein. The repertoire holds 500,000 to 650,000 distinct CDR3 sequences, with roughly a quarter as singletons. Separately, the same data were catalogued under a study of T cells of mothers and their children. This second study notes: In the second PCR, M1S primer introduced barcodes and 2-4 random bases.

This sequence joins TRBV7-2 and TRBJ2-5; D unresolved. Matching the DNA end better, TRBJ2-1 makes the J call doubtful. Specimen: blood. This sequence was found in a boy under 10 years old in good health. CDR3 region: CASSLVIVGGEQFF. The CDR3 DNA reads TGTGCCAGCAGCTTAGTTATAGTAGGTGGTGAGCAGTTCTTC.